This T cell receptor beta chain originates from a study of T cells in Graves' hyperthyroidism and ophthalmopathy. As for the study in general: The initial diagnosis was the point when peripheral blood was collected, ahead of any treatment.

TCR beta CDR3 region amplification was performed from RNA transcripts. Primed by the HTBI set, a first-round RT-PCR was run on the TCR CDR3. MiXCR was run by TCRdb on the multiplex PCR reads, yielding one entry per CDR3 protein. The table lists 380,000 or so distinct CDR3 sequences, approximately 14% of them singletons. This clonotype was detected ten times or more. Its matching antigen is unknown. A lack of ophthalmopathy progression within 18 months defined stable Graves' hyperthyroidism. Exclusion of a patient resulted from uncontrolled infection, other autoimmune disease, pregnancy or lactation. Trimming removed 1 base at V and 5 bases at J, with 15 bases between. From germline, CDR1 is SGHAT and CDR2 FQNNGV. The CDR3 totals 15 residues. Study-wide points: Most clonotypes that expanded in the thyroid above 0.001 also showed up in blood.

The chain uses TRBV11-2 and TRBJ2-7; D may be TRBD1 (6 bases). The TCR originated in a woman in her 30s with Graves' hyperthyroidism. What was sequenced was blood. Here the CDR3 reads CASSLGQGSIHEQYF. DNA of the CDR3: TGTGCCAGCAGCTTAGGCCAGGGGAGTATCCACGAGCAGTACTTC. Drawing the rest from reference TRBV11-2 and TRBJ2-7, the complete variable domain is EAGVAQSPRYKIIEKRQSVAFWCNPISGHATLYWYQQILGQGPKLLIQFQNNGVVDDSQLPKDRFSAERLKGVDSTLKIQPAKLEDSAVYLCASSLGQGSIHEQYFGPGTRLTVT.